The TCR beta chain described here comes from a study of T cells in Graves' hyperthyroidism and ophthalmopathy. General study findings and limits: Blood held most thyroid clonotypes expanded above 0.001 frequency. Ophthalmopathy was predicted by the model a median of roughly 6.7 months ahead of onset.

Germline CDR1 and CDR2: DFQATT and SNEGSKA (reference sequence). The CDR3 loop spans 16 amino acids. The V end was cut by 2 bases, the J end by 2 bases, with 16 bases between. Details on this clonotype: The antigen remains unidentified.

Uncontrolled infection, other autoimmune disease, pregnancy or lactation disqualified patients from enrolment. Amplification yielded TCR beta CDR3 regions, with RNA transcripts as the source. TCR CDR3 regions were first amplified by RT-PCR with HTBI primers. Each CDR3 protein gets one entry after TCRdb re-called the multiplex PCR reads with MiXCR. The table has under 700,000 distinct CDR3 sequences, over 15% seen once. This chain joins TRBV20-1 and TRBJ1-5; a weak D match, TRBD1 (6 bases). The receptor was derived from a woman between 18 and 29 years old with Graves' hyperthyroidism. Sample: blood. The CDR3 DNA sequence: TGCAGTGCTAGACCCCCCCAGGGGTTTGGCAATCAGCCCCAGCATTTT. It specifies CSARPPQGFGNQPQHF.